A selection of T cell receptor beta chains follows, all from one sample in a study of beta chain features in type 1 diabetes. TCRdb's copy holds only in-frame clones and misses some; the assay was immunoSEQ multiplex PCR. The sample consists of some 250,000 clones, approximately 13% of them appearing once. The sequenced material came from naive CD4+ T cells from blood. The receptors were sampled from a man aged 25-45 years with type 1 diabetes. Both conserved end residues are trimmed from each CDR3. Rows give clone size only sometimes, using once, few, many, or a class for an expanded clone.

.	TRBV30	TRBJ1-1	AWSVGARGTEAF
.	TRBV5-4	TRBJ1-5	ASSSGGSNQPQH
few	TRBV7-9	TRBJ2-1	ASSLASPGGYNEQF
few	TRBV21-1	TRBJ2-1	ASSIEGHNTYNEQF
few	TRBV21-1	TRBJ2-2	ASSKGALNTGELF
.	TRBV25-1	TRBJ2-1	ASSEGRALSYNEQF
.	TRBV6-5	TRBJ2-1	ASSYSRLAGNNEQF
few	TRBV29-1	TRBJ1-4	SVSVNEKLF
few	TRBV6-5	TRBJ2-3	ASTRRFTDTQY
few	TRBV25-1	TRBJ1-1	ASSARQGANTEAF